A single sample is the source of the 17 T cell receptor beta chains below, sequenced in a study of cytomegalovirus exposure and HLA in healthy donors. Sequencing used immunoSEQ multiplex PCR; TCRdb keeps in-frame clones, though not all of them. There are around 120,000 clones in the sample; roughly nine tenths occur only once, and around 4.5% lies in the top ten. The sample taken for sequencing was PBMCs. All receptors derive from a man aged 18 to 29 in good health and CMV-seropositive.

The chain has TRBV11-2 and TRBJ2-7, with D possibly matching TRBD1 (6 bases). Trimming shortened V by 1 base and J by 7 bases, and 17 bases separated the two germline ends. The CDR3 totals 15 residues. The germline CDR1 and CDR2 sequences are SGHAT and FQNNGV. CDR3 loop: CASSLVQGSLREQYF. The CDR3 DNA reads TGTGCCAGCAGCTTAGTTCAGGGGTCCCTACGAGAGCAGTACTTC.

The V call is TRBV4-1, the J call TRBJ1-1; D remains unclear. The CDR3 has 17 residues. The V end was cut by 5 bases, the J end by 0 bases, with 19 bases between. Per the germline V gene, CDR1 is MGHRA and CDR2 is YSYEKL. Here the CDR3 reads CASSYQEGPSMNTEAFF. Written as DNA, the CDR3 is TGCGCCAGCAGCTACCAGGAGGGCCCGTCAATGAACACTGAAGCTTTCTTT.

In regard to this clone: A junction end diverges from the germline sequence, so it may reflect a read error. The chain carries TRBV11-2 and TRBJ1-2; D perhaps matches TRBD1 (5 bases). Germline CDR1 reads SGHAT; CDR2 reads FQNNGV. This CDR3 comprises 12 residues. In DNA, the CDR3 is TGTGCCAGCAGCTTAGAAGGGGCCAGTCCACTCTTC. Translated, it gives CASSLEGASPLF. The full variable domain, completed using reference TRBV11-2 and TRBJ1-2, is EAGVAQSPRYKIIEKRQSVAFWCNPISGHATLYWYQQILGQGPKLLIQFQNNGVVDDSQLPKDRFSAERLKGVDSTLKIQPAKLEDSAVYLCASSLEGASPLFGSGTRLTVV.

A few counts support this clone. The chain employs TRBV19 and TRBJ1-5; 7 bases line up with TRBD1. Germline V CDR1 and CDR2: LNHDA, SQIVND (reference sequence). The trim removed 3 bases at V and 2 bases at J, leaving 13 bases unmatched. The CDR3 spans 18 residues. CDR3 loop: CASSIPPYRGRGNQPQHF. For the CDR3, the DNA is TGTGCCAGTAGTATTCCCCCCTACAGGGGTAGGGGCAATCAGCCCCAGCATTTT.

The count of this clone is one. The CDR3 protein is CASSVDERSTDTQYF. The CDR3 DNA reads as TGTGCCAGCAGCGTAGATGAGCGGAGCACAGATACGCAGTATTTT. The chain couples TRBV9 to TRBJ2-3, with a possible D match to TRBD2 (5 bases). Germline V gene data show CDR1 as SGDLS and CDR2 as YYNGEE. V lost 0 bases and J lost 0, with 8 bases in between. There are 15 residues in the CDR3.

This rearrangement joins TRBV19 to TRBJ2-3; 10 bases are a match to TRBD2. This CDR3 comprises 16 residues. With 5 bases clipped from V and 1 base from J, the junction kept 6 bases outside the gene matches. The germline gives CDR1 LNHDA, CDR2 SQIVND (reference sequence). For the CDR3, the DNA is TGTGCCAGTAGTCCTATAGCGGGGGGCCGCACAGATACGCAGTATTTT. This encodes CASSPIAGGRTDTQYF.

V and J are TRBV18 and TRBJ2-7, with 9 nucleotides matching TRBD2. V lost 3 bases, J lost 4 bases, and 7 bases stayed unmatched. CDR3 length: 15 amino acids. CDR1 is KGHSH and CDR2 is LQKENI in the germline V gene. DNA of the CDR3: TGTGCCAGCTCACCTGGCGGGGGGGCTTTTTACGAGCAGTACTTC. It is translated as CASSPGGGAFYEQYF.

The CDR3 bases are TGTGCCAGCAGTTTAGAGGGGGCGCGAAATTCACCCCTCCACTTT. Protein sequence: CASSLEGARNSPLHF. V is TRBV27 and J is TRBJ1-6, with 7 bases matching TRBD1. Germline loops: CDR1 MNHEY, CDR2 SMNVEV (reference sequence). The CDR3 contains 15 residues. The V and J ends lost 2 bases and 7 bases, in that order; junction bases with no gene match: 5.

This clone was counted once. This chain uses TRBV2 with TRBJ2-2; TRBD2 matches 10 bases. The V segment lost 2 bases and the J segment 5 bases; nucleotides outside the gene matches: 2. CDR3 length: 15 amino acids. CDR1 SNHLY and CDR2 FYNNEI come from the germline V gene. CDR3 residues: CASSETSGVTGELFF. CDR3 coding DNA: TGTGCCAGCAGTGAAACTAGCGGGGTAACCGGGGAGCTGTTTTTT.

The chain uses TRBV7-8 and TRBJ2-1; 16 bases are shared with TRBD2. From germline, CDR1 is SGHVS and CDR2 FQNEAQ. The J segment lost 6 bases and the V segment lost 5 bases, leaving 13 bases of the junction unmatched. The CDR3 runs to 19 residues. In DNA, the CDR3 is TGTGCCAGCAGCCCCTCAGGGACTAGCGGGGGGGCCGGTGGCAATGAGCAGTTCTTC. Its translation is CASSPSGTSGGAGGNEQFF.

The chain links TRBV11-2 to TRBJ1-4; D perhaps matches TRBD1 (6 bases). Trimming removed 5 bases at V and 7 bases at J, with 20 bases between. The germline V gene encodes CDR1 SGHAT and CDR2 FQNNGV. This CDR3 region has 16 residues. This CDR3 is CASSASPHREPEKLFF. The CDR3 region has the DNA TGTGCCAGCAGCGCCAGCCCCCACAGGGAACCTGAAAAACTGTTTTTT.

The gene calls are TRBV19 and TRBJ1-5, with 8 bases lining up with TRBD1. J was trimmed by 6 bases and V by 3 bases; bases with no gene match: 7. The CDR3 covers 15 residues. The germline gives CDR1 LNHDA, CDR2 SQIVND (reference sequence). In DNA, the CDR3 is TGTGCCAGTAGTATGAGGGGGGACAGGACTCAGCCCCAGCATTTT. Translated, it gives CASSMRGDRTQPQHF.

The chain carries TRBV7-2 and TRBJ1-5, with 9 nucleotides matching TRBD1. After removal of 3 bases from V and 7 bases from J, the junction contained 4 bases not matched to a gene. From germline, CDR1 is SGHTA and CDR2 FQGNSA. The CDR3 runs 14 residues. Here the CDR3 reads CASSLTGGGQPQHF. In DNA form, the CDR3 reads TGTGCCAGCAGCTTGACAGGGGGTGGGCAGCCCCAGCATTTT.

J is TRBJ2-2 and V is TRBV5-5; D ambiguous. The V end was cut by 0 bases, the J end by 7 bases, with 10 bases between. CDR1 SGHKS and CDR2 YYEKEE come from the germline V gene (reference sequence). The CDR3 extends over 14 amino acids. The CDR3 DNA reads as TGTGCCAGCAGCTTGGACCCTCCGAGCGGGGAGCTGTTTTTT. Protein: CASSLDPPSGELFF.

The chain uses TRBV19 and TRBJ1-6; perhaps TRBD1 as D (6 bases). This CDR3 is built from 13 residues. V was trimmed by 7 bases and J by 9 bases, leaving 13 bases between them. Germline CDR1 reads LNHDA; CDR2 reads SQIVND (reference sequence). This CDR3 is CASNEGGASPLHF. The CDR3 coding sequence is TGTGCCAGTAACGAAGGGGGGGCTTCACCCCTCCACTTT.

This chain connects TRBV6-6 to TRBJ2-7; D call uncertain. The germline V gene encodes CDR1 MNHNY and CDR2 SVGAGI (reference sequence). This CDR3 spans 14 amino acids. Trimming removed 0 bases from V and 6 bases from J, with 12 bases in between. The CDR3 loop reads CASSYSPNSSEQYF. The CDR3 region has the DNA TGTGCCAGCAGTTACTCGCCTAACAGTTCCGAGCAGTACTTC.

This clone was observed a few times. The chain has TRBV29-1 and TRBJ1-1; D remains ambiguous. From germline, CDR1 is SQVTM and CDR2 ANQGSEA. The CDR3 length is 12 residues. V was clipped by 4 bases and J by 0 bases, with 6 bases between them. This CDR3 reads CSVVLVNTEAFF. The DNA for the CDR3 is TGCAGCGTTGTACTGGTGAACACTGAAGCTTTCTTT.